Presented here are 7 T cell receptor beta chains from one specimen sequenced in a study of T cells in Graves' hyperthyroidism and ophthalmopathy. Amplification targeted TCR beta CDR3 regions from RNA transcripts. TCR CDR3 underwent first-round RT-PCR with the HTBI primer set. TCRdb re-derived calls from the multiplex PCR reads in MiXCR, one entry per CDR3 protein. Altogether 500,000 to 600,000 distinct CDR3 sequences are present, 46% being singletons, with the ten largest covering around two fifths. Source material: peripheral blood or thyroid tissue (not recorded which). Receptors originate from an adult woman with Graves' disease, either hyperthyroidism or ophthalmopathy (not recorded which).

This clonotype was observed at least ten times. In DNA form, the CDR3 reads TGCGCCAGCAGCTTGGATAGCGAGAACACTGAAGCTTTCTTT. Amino acids: CASSLDSENTEAFF. The chain is built from TRBV5-1 and TRBJ1-1; D ambiguous. The V gene's germline CDR1 is SGHRS and CDR2 YFSETQ. The CDR3 extends over 14 amino acids. V lost 0 bases and J lost 1, with 7 bases in between.

The rearrangement links TRBV24-1 to TRBJ1-1; possible D gene TRBD1, 6 bases. The CDR3 length is 13 residues. Germline-derived CDR1 and CDR2 are KGHDR and SFDVKD. The V end was cut by 2 bases, the J end by 4 bases, with 7 bases between. CDR3 sequence: CATSDYRATEAFF. The CDR3 DNA is TGTGCCACCAGTGATTACAGGGCCACTGAAGCTTTCTTT.

Note on this clonotype: A read error is possible here, since a much larger clone lies one base away. The chain carries TRBV5-5 and TRBJ2-5; D is ambiguous. V was shortened by 1 base and J by 7 bases, with 11 bases between the two germline ends. There are 13 residues in the CDR3. Germline values: CDR1 SGHKS, CDR2 YYEKEE (reference sequence). As DNA, the CDR3 is TGTGCCAGCAGCTTGATAGACACTGGGACCCAGTACTTC. This gives the protein CASSLIDTGTQYF.

There are a few counts of this clonotype. This chain links TRBV29-1 with TRBJ1-4; no clear D gene. V was clipped by 6 bases and J by 5 bases, with 7 bases between them. CDR1 SQVTM and CDR2 ANQGSEA come from the germline V gene. CDR3 length: 11 residues. CDR3 sequence: CSVERNEKLFF. In nucleotides, the CDR3 is TGCAGCGTGGAAAGAAATGAAAAACTGTTTTTT.

This clonotype was seen more than once but under ten times. J is TRBJ2-5 and V is TRBV9; D not certain. V lost 1 base and J lost 0, with 4 bases in between. CDR1 is SGDLS, CDR2 YYNGEE, per germline. This CDR3 has 13 amino acids. The CDR3 DNA sequence: TGTGCCAGCAGCGTACAAGACCAAGAGACCCAGTACTTC. Translated: CASSVQDQETQYF.

Regarding this clonotype: One junction end does not reproduce the germline sequence, and a read error may be involved. The chain joins TRBV5-1 to TRBJ2-6; D tentatively fits TRBD1 or TRBD2 (5 bases each). Germline lookup yields CDR1 SGHRS and CDR2 YFSETQ. The CDR3 has 14 residues. CDR3 DNA sequence: TGCGCCAGCTACTTATCGGGACCGACTAACACTGAAGCTTTC. This codes for CASYLSGPTNTEAF.

The V gene is TRBV29-1, the J gene TRBJ2-7, with 7 bases identical to TRBD1. V was pared by 4 bases and J by 7 bases, with 10 bases of the junction left unmatched. Germline-derived CDR1 and CDR2 are SQVTM and ANQGSEA. The CDR3 length is 13 residues. DNA of the CDR3: TGCAGCGTTGCGGGACAGTGTTACAATGAGCAGTACTTC. Its protein is CSVAGQCYNEQYF.